This entry lists 9 T cell receptor beta chains sequenced from one sample in a study of blood T cell repertoires in COVID-19. Here immunoSEQ multiplex PCR was the method, and the copy in TCRdb shows in-frame clones only, minus some. There are some 55,000 clones in the sample; under 85% occur only once, and 1.9% lies in the top ten. What was sequenced was peripheral blood. The receptor source for this set is a woman aged 55-69 years with acute or convalescent COVID-19.

The gene calls are TRBV18 and TRBJ2-5; unclear D gene. V was clipped by 5 bases and J by 1 base, with 8 bases between them. This CDR3 has 13 amino acids. Germline-derived CDR1 and CDR2 are KGHSH and LQKENI. The CDR3 loop reads CASSSQSQETQYF. The CDR3 coding sequence is TGTGCCAGCTCATCCCAGTCCCAAGAGACCCAGTACTTC.

The gene calls are TRBV4-2 and TRBJ2-3, with D uncertain. V lost 0 bases and J 8 bases, leaving 18 bases between the germline ends. Germline V lookup: CDR1 LGHNA, CDR2 YNFKEQ. CDR3 length: 16 amino acids. CDR3 nucleotides: TGTGCCAGCAGCCAAGATCGGTGGAGTAGTATGGGTACGCAGTATTTT. Protein sequence: CASSQDRWSSMGTQYF.

This clone appeared once. The chain has TRBV6-5 and TRBJ2-5, with TRBD2 matching 9 bases. This CDR3 is built from 14 residues. Germline V gene lookup returns CDR1 MNHEY and CDR2 SVGAGI. With V trimmed by 6 bases and J by 3 bases, 5 bases remained unmatched. The DNA for the CDR3 is TGTGCCAGCAGGACAGGGACTAGCAAAGAGACCCAGTACTTC. This encodes CASRTGTSKETQYF.

This chain links TRBV29-1 with TRBJ2-1, with D perhaps TRBD2 (6 bases). The CDR3 loop spans 12 amino acids. The ends were cut back, 7 bases at V and 4 bases at J, with 11 bases in the middle. Germline assignment: CDR1 SQVTM and CDR2 ANQGSEA. In DNA form, the CDR3 reads TGCAGCGCTGGGACTTCATACAATGAGCAGTTCTTC. Translating it yields CSAGTSYNEQFF.

V gene TRBV18 combines with J gene TRBJ1-5, with TRBD1 as a possible D gene (6 bases). The CDR3 runs 14 residues. Germline assignment: CDR1 KGHSH and CDR2 LQKENI. The V end lost 3 bases, the J end lost 5 bases, and 11 bases lay between the germline ends. This CDR3 is CASSPPGADQPQHF. The CDR3 DNA reads TGTGCCAGCTCACCCCCAGGGGCTGATCAGCCCCAGCATTTT.

V usage is TRBV6-4 and J usage is TRBJ1-1, with no clear D. The CDR3 runs 14 residues. Germline V gene data show CDR1 as MRHNA and CDR2 as SNTAGT. The V and J ends lost 5 bases and 4 bases respectively, with 14 bases between them. The CDR3: CASSPGLSGTEAFF. The CDR3 DNA is TGTGCCAGCAGTCCTGGTCTTAGCGGCACTGAAGCTTTCTTT.

This chain links TRBV3-1 (or the pseudogene TRBV3-2) with TRBJ1-2; maybe TRBD1 (5 bases). The CDR3 spans 15 residues. V shed 1 base and J shed 0 bases, with 9 bases lying between them. The germline V gene encodes CDR1 LGHDT and CDR2 YNNKEL (reference sequence). The CDR3 sequence is CASSQGSGANYGYTF. As DNA, the CDR3 is TGTGCCAGCAGCCAAGGGTCGGGGGCTAACTATGGCTACACCTTC.

The chain employs TRBV27 and TRBJ1-2; 9 bases align to TRBD1. The germline gives CDR1 MNHEY, CDR2 SMNVEV (reference sequence). With V trimmed by 5 bases and J by 6 bases, 7 bases remained unmatched. The length of the CDR3 is 14 residues. The CDR3 bases are TGTGCCAGCAGTCAACAACAGGGGGCGGATGGCTACACCTTC. Translated: CASSQQQGADGYTF.

The rearrangement joins TRBV20-1 to TRBJ2-4; D possibly corresponds to TRBD2 (6 bases). In germline, CDR1 is DFQATT, CDR2 SNEGSKA (reference sequence). Trimming took off 3 bases at V and 7 bases at J, with 22 bases between the two ends. The CDR3 consists of 16 residues. The CDR3 bases are TGCAGTGCTAGTGCCCTTAGCGGTACCCGTCATAACATTCAGTACTTC. As protein: CSASALSGTRHNIQYF.